Described below is a single T cell receptor beta chain sequence and its context. This sample is drawn from a study of PD-L1 blockade in urothelial cancer. Germline assignment: CDR1 SGHAT and CDR2 FQDESV (reference sequence). The CDR3 totals 13 residues. V was clipped by 6 bases and J by 9 bases, with 15 bases between them. The time point: pretreatment peripheral blood. Synthetic TCR analog templates were spiked into each PCR. Sequenced by immunoSEQ multiplex PCR; TCRdb stores in-frame clones only, minus some. The sample holds 70,000 to 95,000 clones, more than 70% seen once. Sequencing used PBMCs, obtained around atezolizumab (anti-PD-L1) treatment. This TCR came from a woman aged 80 or older with urothelial cancer. The J gene is TRBJ2-1, the V gene TRBV11-1; D may be TRBD2 (5 bases). CDR3 in amino acids: CASSYGRGGEQFF. CDR3 nucleotides: TGTGCCAGCAGTTATGGACGGGGTGGTGAGCAGTTCTTC.